This T cell receptor (beta chain) was recovered during a study of cytomegalovirus exposure and HLA in healthy donors (dated by TCRdb to the late 2010s). About the investigation overall: An earlier analysis of 587 of the donors reported 276 Gb of sequence data and 117 million unique TCR beta sequences obtained from around 180 million T cells. An early release covering 550 to 700 HLA-typed donors comprised 250 to 350 gigabases of sequencing data and around 85 million unique TCR sequences. Among the approximately 420 genotyped donors, more than 70% belonged to the genetic ancestry cluster associated with self-reported Caucasian donors. The aim of the study was to test whether cataloging public T cell receptors could identify signatures of past pathogen exposure. The study used immunosequencing to profile the T cell repertoires of several hundred subjects and linked those repertoires to cytomegalovirus serostatus. Besides the first cohort of hundreds of subjects, a separate validation cohort made up of roughly 120 different subjects was used. High-throughput TCR immunosequencing, statistical association of individual TCRs with disease status, and machine learning were combined to predict cytomegalovirus infection status. To study patterns of TCR occurrence, a later analysis re-analyzed previously published TCR beta repertoires from 600 to 750 donors and added high-resolution HLA genotyping. Rather than drawing on any new phenotypic data, the later analysis identified candidate immune exposures from TCR beta sequences and the way those sequences occurred across donors. An earlier analysis of around 640 of the donors used high-throughput TCR beta sequencing to judge whether each TCR beta V gene segment behaved as functional or pseudogenic. Alongside the repertoire data, information on donor age, sex, ethnicity and CMV serostatus was compiled. Genome-wide SNP genotypes for about 65% of the 666 donors were used in a later genetic analysis, which treated that subset as a discovery cohort. Every discovery cohort repertoire had been produced on one sequencing platform. HLA typing covered class I and class II loci at four-digit resolution. The number of typed donors differed by locus: roughly 620-630 for A, B, C, DRB1 and DQB1; 522 for DQA1; approximately 600 for DPA1; and roughly 470 for DPB1. About five DR-DQ haplotypes were treated as single units for association and clustering because of strong linkage in the cohort. Among 350 to 400 genotyped donors of the cohort, an average of approximately 230,000 unique TCR beta nucleotide sequences were sequenced per donor, around 20% of them non-productive.

Overall study results and their limits: Only TCR beta chains were sequenced in this cohort, and the absence of alpha or paired-chain data limited detectable features. Several of the top co-occurrence clusters appeared to be linked to parvovirus B19, influenza, CMV and Epstein-Barr virus, according to a later analysis. According to a later genetic analysis, donors in an Asian-associated ancestry cluster had fewer N-insertions in productive TCRs than the approximately 670-donor mean. Sequencing depth was assumed to be roughly uniform across donors in the presence/absence analyses, though that assumption may not hold. The classifier was reported to diagnose cytomegalovirus status with high specificity and sensitivity in both the original cohort and the validation cohort. According to the authors, the approach could potentially be generalized to other disease states and immunological phenotypes. Some IMGT-functional V segments, including TRBV6-2 and TRBV6-3, could not be told apart with the 87-base-pair reads, so those segments were excluded. In vitro tests confirmed that a few of the cytomegalovirus-associated TCR beta chains recognize cytomegalovirus antigens. Most TCR sequences were observed very rarely across donors, whereas some public TCRs were present in many individuals. V-gene and J-gene trimming of TCR beta chains was associated with a missense DCLRE1C variant in a later genetic analysis, and the association was replicated in an independent cohort. A further reported finding was that TCR beta sequences accurately predicted the HLA-A and HLA-B alleles for most subjects in the first cohort. The earlier analysis of some 540 of the donors excluded around 17 rarely observed V segments, including chromosome 9 orphons, because counts were too low. In an earlier analysis of some 540 of the donors, most TCR beta V segments appeared in productive rearrangements about 87% or about 30% of the time, broadly matching IMGT annotations. The study listed approximately 150 TCR beta chains as associated with cytomegalovirus. When HLA alleles, especially DR and DQ, strongly co-occurred, TCR associations were difficult to assign to individual alleles. Linkage disequilibrium might explain the correlated functional status among segregating V segments, but an unknown experimental factor could not be excluded. In a later analysis, TCR association rates were found to vary across HLA loci, with the most associated TCRs seen for DRB1 alleles and the fewest for HLA-C alleles. According to a later analysis, most CMV-associated TCR beta chains appeared to be HLA-restricted, and the HLA associations seemed to be driven largely by CMV exposure. A later analysis associated 15,000 to 20,000 TCR beta sequences with specific HLA alleles at a false discovery rate of 0.05. CMV serostatus was the only immune exposure information available for the cohort. A cluster of highly shared sequence variants was judged likely to represent a technical artifact of the sequencing pipeline. Because some donors lacked HLA typing at each locus, the association tests relied only on the typed subset. A later analysis found that HLA-associated TCR beta chains were more clonally expanded and had lower generation probabilities than equally common non-associated chains.

Receptor amplification or capture employed the immunoSEQ multiplex PCR assay. A mixture of 60 forward primers for TCR Vbeta segments and 13 reverse primers for TCR Jbeta segments was used in the multiplex PCR. Amplification of the CDR3 region of rearranged TCR beta genes was performed with a multiplex PCR assay on genomic DNA. The Illumina HiSeq System was used to sequence the amplified TCR beta libraries as 87-base-pair reads. The study's processing was this. Across the roughly 700 repertoires, a later analysis counted tens of millions of unique TCR beta chains, around 11 million of which were shared by at least two donors. Raw reads were error-corrected and collapsed into unique sequences with a nearest-neighbor algorithm that merged closely related sequences to remove PCR and sequencing errors. V, D and J gene segments were assigned by aligning CDR3 sequences to IMGT reference sequences. Each retained sequence needed at least a six-nucleotide match to both a V gene segment and a J gene segment. Rearrangements were called productive when the CDR3 lacked stop codons and stayed in frame with V and J; all others were non-productive. Following IMGT convention, CDR3 was defined as the stretch from the second conserved V-encoded cysteine to the conserved J-encoded phenylalanine. Sequences without an unambiguous match to a single V gene segment were excluded from the earlier analysis of 450 to 750 of the donors. An earlier analysis of 500 to 700 of the donors classified V segments as functional when productive rearrangements were above 56.7% and as segregating when the standard deviation between donors was above 5%. A statistical classification framework was built for diagnosing cytomegalovirus status from the catalog of TCR beta chain sequences. A later analysis assigned V and J genes by comparing TCR nucleotide sequences with IMGT/GENE-DB human TR gene sequences. A later analysis assigned CDR3 sequences and most-parsimonious VDJ recombination scenarios with the TCRdist pipeline. In a later analysis, every TCR beta chain was defined by the combination of its CDR3 amino acid sequence and its V-gene family, and reads without a unique V-gene family were dropped. As a way to deal with suspected cross-contamination and a sequencing artifact, a later analysis dropped 500 to 700 nucleotide sequences that were highly shared and had low generation probability. For each public chain, a later analysis derived a clonal expansion index from normalized ranks of inferred template counts within each repertoire. A later analysis computed generation probabilities with a VDJ recombination model fitted to out-of-frame rearrangements, and checked the results against IGoR. Hypergeometric tests were used in a later analysis to score TCR-TCR, TCR-HLA and TCR-CMV co-occurrence, with a repertoire-size bias correction applied to the TCR pairs. False discovery rates were estimated in a later analysis by permuting HLA or CMV assignments 20 times. A later analysis grouped co-occurring TCRs with DBSCAN, adding TCRdist sequence similarity when clustering within HLA-allele-positive subsets. Co-occurrence clustering excluded repertoires with fewer than 30,000 or more than 120,000 public chains, plus five with anomalous nucleotide sharing. TCRdb limited this immuneACCESS table to in-frame rearrangements with V and J called. A share of clones is missing; checked studies link under half to unresolved V genes, and the rest is unexplained. That table is the source of V, J and clone size, and D and trimming were worked out from the DNA. The sample yields some 200,000 clones; around 62% were counted once. The ten largest clonotypes hold 2.5% to 3% of the sample.

The cohort comprised fewer than 700 healthy bone marrow donors. At the time of sampling, all cohort members were nominally healthy, though unrecorded immune exposures were likely present. The donor tested CMV seronegative, placing the donor among the 350 to 400 seronegative members of the cohort. Each donor provided a peripheral blood sample, and peripheral blood mononuclear cells were used for TCR beta sequencing. Genomic DNA extraction from the blood cell samples was performed with the Qiagen DNeasy Blood Extraction Kit. With regard to this clone: No cognate antigen has been identified for it. No quality values exist for individual bases; no much larger clone is one base distant.

As encoded in the germline V gene (reference sequence), CDR1 is SGHKS while CDR2 is YYEKEE. The CDR3 measures 16 amino acids from cysteine to phenylalanine. The retained sequence is limited to the CDR3, 48 bases, with the frame set at the first base. The germline V end is reduced by 3 bases and the J end by 1 base; junction bases left unmatched: 9. Sequenced sample: PBMCs. This TCR was recovered from a man aged 35 to 55 in good health and CMV-seronegative. The receptor chain draws on TRBV5-5 and TRBJ2-7; 8 nucleotides in the junction match TRBD2. The DNA reads TGTGCCAGCAGCTCGGGGGGGGCCGGGCTTTCCTACGAGCAGTACTTC. It specifies CASSSGGAGLSYEQYF.